Following are 32 T cell receptor beta chains from one sample sequenced in a study of cytomegalovirus exposure and HLA in healthy donors. Generated by immunoSEQ multiplex PCR, the TCRdb table keeps only in-frame clones and is missing some. In the table there are 140,000 to 150,000 clones, about 95% of which are singletons. The sequenced sample was PBMCs. These receptors were taken from a young man in good health and CMV-seropositive.

J is TRBJ2-7 and V is TRBV6-6; 7 bases are shared with TRBD2. Germline V CDR1 and CDR2: MNHNY, SVGAGI (reference sequence). V shed 6 bases, J shed 2 bases, and the junction held 13 bases outside the gene matches. This CDR3 has 16 residues. The CDR3 loop reads CASSPTSASGAYEQYF. In nucleotides, the CDR3 is TGTGCCAGCAGCCCTACTAGCGCAAGCGGGGCCTACGAGCAGTACTTC.

J is TRBJ2-1 and V is TRBV28; 9 bases line up with TRBD2. CDR1 MDHEN and CDR2 SYDVKM come from the germline V gene. The V gene end was trimmed by 5 bases and the J gene end by 4 bases; junction bases not matched to a gene: 6. The CDR3 is 15 residues long. The CDR3 DNA sequence: TGTGCCAGCAGTCTACTAGCGGGTGGGTACAATGAGCAGTTCTTC. Translated, it gives CASSLLAGGYNEQFF.

The J gene is TRBJ1-4, the V gene TRBV4-1, with a tentative D call TRBD1 (5 bases). V lost 4 bases and J 7 bases, leaving 13 bases between the germline ends. The CDR3 is 14 residues long. CDR1 and CDR2 from the germline V gene are MGHRA and YSYEKL. The CDR3 here is CASSPSIQGEKLFF. In DNA form, the CDR3 reads TGCGCCAGCAGCCCCAGCATCCAGGGTGAAAAACTGTTTTTT.

This chain joins TRBV28 and TRBJ1-4, with 7 bases aligning to TRBD1. Unmatched junction bases numbered 9, after V lost 7 bases and J lost 7 bases. Germline CDR1 MDHEN, CDR2 SYDVKM. CDR3 length: 14 amino acids. The DNA for the CDR3 is TGTGCCAGCAACCGGCGACAGGGAGGTGAAAAACTGTTTTTT. Protein product: CASNRRQGGEKLFF.

The chain is built from TRBV28 and TRBJ1-2; D unresolved. Trimming removed 8 bases at V and 8 bases at J, with 6 bases between. The CDR3 runs to 9 residues. Germline lookup yields CDR1 MDHEN and CDR2 SYDVKM. The CDR3 here is CASGSGYTF. The CDR3 DNA reads as TGTGCCAGCGGTAGCGGCTACACCTTC.

V usage is TRBV27 and J usage is TRBJ1-1; no reliable D call. V was pared by 2 bases and J by 6 bases, with 25 bases between. The V gene's germline CDR1 is MNHEY and CDR2 SMNVEV (reference sequence). The CDR3 is 18 residues long. CDR3 amino acids: CASSLSPLRGGGLAEAFF. The CDR3 nucleotides are TGTGCCAGCAGTTTAAGTCCCCTTCGGGGAGGTGGTTTGGCTGAAGCTTTCTTT.

The rearrangement links TRBV7-6 to TRBJ2-7; 9 nucleotides line up with TRBD2. Losses at the gene ends were 5 bases for V and 4 bases for J; bases not matched to a gene: 18. CDR3 length equals 18 residues. The germline V gene has CDR1 SGHVS and CDR2 FNYEAQ. The CDR3 region has the DNA TGTGCCAGCAGCCCTATAGCGGGAGTAGGGGAAATTTTGTACGAGCAGTACTTC. This gives the protein CASSPIAGVGEILYEQYF.

This clone showed up just once. The V gene is TRBV5-4, the J gene TRBJ2-7; TRBD2 agrees at 13 bases. Losses at the gene ends were 4 bases for V and 3 bases for J; bases not matched to a gene: 4. Germline loops: CDR1 SGHNT, CDR2 YYREEE (reference sequence). The CDR3 is 15 amino acids. This chain's CDR3 is CASSPGLAGRYEQYF. CDR3 DNA sequence: TGTGCCAGCAGCCCGGGACTAGCGGGGCGCTACGAGCAGTACTTC.

The rearrangement joins TRBV28 to TRBJ1-2; 8 bases are a match to TRBD1. CDR1 MDHEN and CDR2 SYDVKM come from the germline V gene. V trimming: 3 bases; J trimming: 1 base; junction bases outside the gene matches: 7. The CDR3 consists of 16 residues. The CDR3 DNA follows: TGTGCCAGCAGTTTCGACCCAGGGGGCAATAACTATGGCTACACCTTC. The encoded protein is CASSFDPGGNNYGYTF.

This clone was detected ten times or more. This chain uses TRBV6-6 with TRBJ2-2, with TRBD1 matching 8 bases. This CDR3 has 15 residues. J lost 3 bases, V lost 10 bases, and 10 bases had no gene match. Germline V CDR1 and CDR2: MNHNY, SVGAGI (reference sequence). CDR3 protein: CATHIRTGHTGELFF. CDR3 in DNA: TGTGCCACCCACATACGGACAGGGCACACCGGGGAGCTGTTTTTT.

The chain couples TRBV28 to TRBJ2-1; TRBD1 matches 7 bases. Looked up from germline, CDR1 is MDHEN and CDR2 is SYDVKM. Trimming took 6 bases from V and 6 from J; bases not matched to a gene: 11. The CDR3 contains 15 residues. The CDR3 loop reads CASSSPGGFINEQFF. The CDR3 DNA reads TGTGCCAGCAGCTCCCCAGGGGGTTTCATCAATGAGCAGTTCTTC.

A word on this clone: The sample holds other DNA sequences that translate to the same CDR3. V and J are TRBV5-1 and TRBJ1-1; 7 nucleotides agree with TRBD1. V lost 4 bases to trimming and J lost 1 base; unmatched junction nucleotides: 4. Germline CDR1 and CDR2: SGHRS and YFSETQ. This CDR3 region has 14 residues. CDR3 in amino acids: CASSPGTANTEAFF. CDR3 DNA sequence: TGCGCCAGCAGCCCCGGGACAGCGAACACTGAAGCTTTCTTT.

The DNA of the CDR3 is TGTGCCAGCAGCCAAGTGATACAGGGGGCGGATGAGCAGTTCTTC. This codes for CASSQVIQGADEQFF. The J gene is TRBJ2-1, the V gene TRBV4-2; 9 positions match TRBD1. J lost 8 bases, V lost 1 base, and 6 bases had no gene match. This CDR3 is 15 amino acids long. Germline values: CDR1 LGHNA, CDR2 YNFKEQ.

This clone was observed a single time. The chain recombines TRBV28 with TRBJ1-2; TRBD1 is a possible D gene (5 bases). The CDR3 has 15 amino acids. V dropped 3 bases and J dropped 3 bases, with 14 bases sitting between them. The germline CDR1 and CDR2 sequences are MDHEN and SYDVKM. CDR3 protein: CASSFTQEFDYGYTF. In DNA form, the CDR3 reads TGTGCCAGCAGTTTCACACAGGAATTTGACTATGGCTACACCTTC.

The chain joins TRBV6-1 to TRBJ2-7; tentative D call: TRBD1 (6 bases). Trimming took off 7 bases at V and 0 bases at J, with 13 bases between the two ends. The CDR3 covers 14 residues. The germline gives CDR1 MNHNS, CDR2 SASEGT. The CDR3 coding sequence is TGTGCCAGCACCCGGGACATGGTCTCCTACGAGCAGTACTTC. It is translated as CASTRDMVSYEQYF.

The rearrangement uses TRBV7-2 and TRBJ2-4, with 10 nucleotides matching TRBD1. Germline loops: CDR1 SGHTA, CDR2 FQGNSA. CDR3 length equals 13 residues. V shed 6 bases and J 12 bases; nucleotides not matched to a gene: 8. This chain's CDR3 is CASSLTGTGDQYF. The CDR3 DNA sequence: TGTGCCAGCAGTTTAACCGGGACAGGGGATCAGTACTTC. Supplemented by reference TRBV7-2 and TRBJ2-4, the full variable domain reads GAGVSQSPSNKVTEKGKDVELRCDPISGHTALYWYRQSLGQGLEFLIYFQGNSAPDKSGLPSDRFSAERTGGSVSTLTIQRTQQEDSAVYLCASSLTGTGDQYFGAGTRLSVL.

V and J are TRBV21-1 and TRBJ2-7; the table's D call TRBD2 went unverified against the DNA. TRBV21-1 is a listed pseudogene. The CDR3 extends over 24 amino acids. Here the CDR3 reads CASSKSLCPDRDSRAGGLSYEQYF. The CDR3 DNA sequence: TGTGCCAGCAGCAAATCCCTTTGCCCCGACCGGGACAGCAGAGCGGGAGGGCTTTCCTACGAGCAGTACTTC.

CDR3 sequence: CASSLEGVRVETQYF. The CDR3 DNA reads TGCGCCAGCAGCTTGGAAGGGGTTCGTGTGGAGACCCAGTACTTC. The gene calls are TRBV5-1 and TRBJ2-5, with D perhaps TRBD1 (5 bases). The germline V gene encodes CDR1 SGHRS and CDR2 YFSETQ. The CDR3 totals 15 residues. The V gene lost 0 bases and the J gene lost 5 bases, with 14 bases spanning the gap.

The chain joins TRBV7-3 to TRBJ2-1, with D possibly being TRBD2 (6 bases). Germline-derived CDR1 and CDR2 are SGHTA and FQGTGA. The CDR3 sequence is 17 residues long. Trimming removed 3 bases at V and 4 bases at J, with 19 bases between. As DNA, the CDR3 is TGTGCCAGCAGCTTCGGGCCCGGAGCGGGCACGTACAATGAGCAGTTCTTC. Amino acid sequence: CASSFGPGAGTYNEQFF.

The chain links TRBV29-1 to TRBJ1-2, with D perhaps TRBD1 (5 bases). V shed 6 bases and J shed 6 bases, with 17 bases lying between them. In germline, CDR1 is SQVTM, CDR2 ANQGSEA. CDR3 length: 13 residues. DNA for the CDR3: TGCAGCGTCGATGGACTACAGGTCGATGGCTACACCTTC. Its protein product is CSVDGLQVDGYTF.

The chain combines TRBV28 with TRBJ2-7, with 8 bases matching TRBD2. The V segment lost 6 bases and the J segment 5 bases; nucleotides outside the gene matches: 12. This CDR3 has 15 amino acids. Germline V gene lookup returns CDR1 MDHEN and CDR2 SYDVKM. This CDR3 is CASSPPGRGDDEQYF. Written as DNA, the CDR3 is TGTGCCAGCAGCCCCCCCGGGAGGGGGGACGACGAGCAGTACTTC.

The chain couples TRBV7-9 to TRBJ1-2; 10 bases map to TRBD1. The CDR3 sequence is 16 residues long. J gave up 4 bases and V 5 bases, and 10 bases lay outside the gene matches. Germline assignment: CDR1 SEHNR and CDR2 FQNEAQ (reference sequence). The CDR3, as DNA: TGTGCCAGCAGCCGGACAGGGGGACTGGAGGGCTATGGCTACACCTTC. It specifies CASSRTGGLEGYGYTF.

The chain combines TRBV27 with TRBJ2-7; 9 nucleotides align to TRBD1. Per germline, CDR1 MNHEY and CDR2 SMNVEV (reference sequence). The CDR3 runs 15 residues. Germline trimming cut 3 bases from V and 2 bases from J; bases unmatched to any gene: 5. The CDR3 DNA is TGTGCCAGCAGTTTCAGTACAGGGGGCCCCTACGAGCAGTACTTC. Protein sequence: CASSFSTGGPYEQYF.

The chain uses TRBV7-8 and TRBJ2-3, with D possibly being TRBD2 (5 bases). From germline, CDR1 is SGHVS and CDR2 FQNEAQ. V dropped 1 base and J dropped 4 bases, with 12 bases sitting between them. This CDR3 region has 15 residues. CDR3 sequence: CASSLGGSAADTQYF. The CDR3 region has the DNA TGTGCCAGCAGCTTAGGTGGTAGCGCAGCAGATACGCAGTATTTT.

V gene TRBV27 combines with J gene TRBJ1-2, with a tentative D call TRBD1 (5 bases). The V and J ends lost 8 bases and 7 bases respectively, with 11 bases between them. The CDR3 contains 11 residues. Germline CDR1 MNHEY, CDR2 SMNVEV (reference sequence). CDR3 loop: CASWGGSGYTF. The CDR3 nucleotides are TGTGCCAGCTGGGGGGGTTCTGGCTACACCTTC.

V and J are TRBV5-6 and TRBJ2-1, with D maybe TRBD1 (6 bases). The CDR3 runs 16 residues. Trimming removed 4 bases at V and 4 bases at J, with 18 bases between. Germline V gene data show CDR1 as SGHDT and CDR2 as YYEEEE. The CDR3 loop reads CASSLQGTGIYNEQFF. The CDR3 DNA sequence: TGTGCCAGCAGCCTCCAGGGGACGGGGATATACAATGAGCAGTTCTTC.

The J gene is TRBJ1-2, the V gene TRBV4-1; D is perhaps TRBD1 (5 bases). The CDR3 contains 16 residues. The V end was cut by 1 base, the J end by 2 bases, with 14 bases between. Germline CDR1 MGHRA, CDR2 YSYEKL. CDR3 sequence: CASSQVAVAGNYGYTF. The CDR3 region has the DNA TGCGCCAGCAGCCAAGTTGCCGTGGCAGGGAACTATGGCTACACCTTC.

V gene TRBV28 combines with J gene TRBJ2-5; 9 positions agree with TRBD1. The CDR3 length is 14 residues. Germline CDR1 reads MDHEN; CDR2 reads SYDVKM. J lost 4 bases, V lost 8 bases, and 8 bases had no gene match. DNA for the CDR3: TGTGCCAGCGGCATACAGGGGGCATCAGAGACCCAGTACTTC. Its protein product is CASGIQGASETQYF.

This clone has more than one count but fewer than ten. V is TRBV2 and J is TRBJ1-1, with TRBD1 as a possible D gene (6 bases). This CDR3 has 15 residues. V was shortened by 0 bases and J by 2 bases, with 10 bases between the two germline ends. Germline CDR1 reads SNHLY; CDR2 reads FYNNEI. The CDR3 sequence is CASSEARGLNTEAFF. The CDR3 nucleotides are TGTGCCAGCAGTGAAGCGCGGGGGCTTAACACTGAAGCTTTCTTT. Based on the CDR3 plus reference TRBV2 and TRBJ1-1, the full variable domain is EPEVTQTPSHQVTQMGQEVILRCVPISNHLYFYWYRQILGQKVEFLVSFYNNEISEKSEIFDDQFSVERPDGSNFTLKIRSTKLEDSAMYFCASSEARGLNTEAFFGQGTRLTVV.

The chain is built from TRBV7-2 and TRBJ1-2; 9 positions match TRBD1. Germline V gene sequence: CDR1 SGHTA, CDR2 FQGNSA. The length of the CDR3 is 14 residues. V shed 5 bases and J 4 bases; nucleotides not matched to a gene: 5. The chain's CDR3 is CASSPDRGPYGYTF. The DNA for the CDR3 is TGTGCCAGCAGCCCGGACAGGGGTCCCTATGGCTACACCTTC.

The chain recombines TRBV6-5 with TRBJ1-6, with D possibly being TRBD1 (5 bases). Germline CDR1 MNHEY, CDR2 SVGAGI. This CDR3 region has 13 residues. V was cut by 8 bases and J by 9 bases, with 14 bases left in between. The CDR3 region is CASRRGASSPLHF. CDR3 bases: TGTGCCAGCCGGAGGGGCGCAAGTTCACCCCTCCACTTT.

The chain recombines TRBV4-1 with TRBJ2-7; D perhaps matches TRBD1 (5 bases). Germline V gene sequence: CDR1 MGHRA, CDR2 YSYEKL. The CDR3 runs to 15 residues. Trimming removed 1 base from V and 1 base from J, with 11 bases in between. The CDR3 region has the DNA TGCGCCAGCAGCCAAGCCCAGGGTAGATCCTACGAGCAGTACTTC. As protein: CASSQAQGRSYEQYF.